The entry below gives a single T cell receptor beta chain sequence along with its context. Its antigen remains undetermined. No much larger clonotype is one base removed from it; base qualities were not supplied. Reading from cysteine to phenylalanine, the CDR3 counts 14 amino acids. Only the CDR3 part of the read is kept: 42 bases, read in frame from the first base. The germline V gene (reference sequence) supplies CDR1 SEHNR and CDR2 FQNEAQ. Clipping removes 5 bases from V and 6 bases from J, with 7 as the unmatched junction base count. The label giving this sample's time point can be read as: 2015-2016 season, pre-vaccination. Adults were given seasonal inactivated influenza vaccine (Fluvarix), and sorted blood CD4 subsets were followed by TCRB sequencing before and after vaccination. To be eligible, subjects had to be community-dwelling and could not have received an influenza vaccine during the previous 6 months. Subjects were excluded for influenza vaccine contraindications, substance abuse, HIV/AIDS, active malignancy, immunomodulatory medication, or active illness such as respiratory infection. At each time point, roughly 35 to 110 mL of blood was collected. Ficoll-Paque PLUS or SepMate separation was used to isolate PBMC. As a comparison non-Tfh subset, CXCR5- memory CD4 T cells were sorted. Before DNA extraction, cell subsets were sorted from PBMC on a BD FACS Aria.

This specimen belongs to a study of follicular helper T cells after annual influenza vaccination (dated by TCRdb to about 2017). Looking at the study overall: Blood was collected on days 0, 7 and 28 after each seasonal influenza vaccination. To look at recall of cTfh clones, some subjects were tracked through successive annual vaccinations covering the 2013-2014, 2014-2015 and 2015-2016 seasons. One week after vaccination, a second recruited cohort of about a dozen subjects (Table S1) displayed a similar ICOS+CD38+ cTfh response. Multi-year samples were available for six subjects, with four spanning two vaccination seasons and two spanning three seasons. The 2013-2014 samples were cryopreserved, while the 2015 samples were processed right after collection. On the study overall, not on this receptor specifically: When influenza clone enrichment was assessed, the possibility that the much larger non-cTfh compartments were undersampled could not be excluded. Successive annual vaccinations recalled a recurrent oligoclonal ICOS+CD38+ cTfh response that contained tetramer and AIM influenza-specific clonotypes. Day 7 ICOS+CD38+ clones were most often found later in ICOS-CD38- cTfh, suggesting that subset may serve as a memory reservoir. Because only about 8.5-20% of the analyzed cells gave productive TCRB sequences, there was no way to sample rare clonotypes. ICOS+CD38+ cTfh clonality correlated with the frequency of that population, and its change correlated with the change in circulating plasmablast frequency.

Libraries were built with the immunoSEQ multiplex PCR assay. Adaptive Biotechnologies carried out TCRB amplification, library preparation, sequencing and preliminary bioinformatics at Survey level resolution. In the source study's methods: Clonality was calculated in R as 1 minus normalized Shannon entropy, and the Gini index was calculated with the R package ineq. Overlap score was the summed counts of shared sequences divided by total counts of all sequences in both compared samples. Significance of shared clonotypes was assessed by Fisher's exact test, with a theoretical repertoire of 10^7 TCRB sequences assumed. TCRdb holds this immuneACCESS table with in-frame rearrangements only. Some clones are missing; in checked studies, unresolved V genes explain under half, and the rest has no known cause. V and J calls and clone size come straight from that table; D and trimming were deduced from the DNA. The table for this sample lists roughly 5,900 clones; 82% of them were counted only once. Together, the top ten hold roughly 0.78% of the sample.

This specimen was CXCR5- memory CD4+ T cells sorted from blood, taken on the day of influenza vaccination. The cell subset or site label corresponds to: CXCR5- memory CD4 T cells. The V and J segments used are TRBV7-9 and TRBJ1-2; 9 bases in the middle match TRBD1. The source of this sequence is an adult who received the influenza vaccine. In nucleotides, the sequence is TGTGCCAGCAGCCAGGACAGGGGAAGTCATGGCTACACCTTC. Its protein product is CASSQDRGSHGYTF.